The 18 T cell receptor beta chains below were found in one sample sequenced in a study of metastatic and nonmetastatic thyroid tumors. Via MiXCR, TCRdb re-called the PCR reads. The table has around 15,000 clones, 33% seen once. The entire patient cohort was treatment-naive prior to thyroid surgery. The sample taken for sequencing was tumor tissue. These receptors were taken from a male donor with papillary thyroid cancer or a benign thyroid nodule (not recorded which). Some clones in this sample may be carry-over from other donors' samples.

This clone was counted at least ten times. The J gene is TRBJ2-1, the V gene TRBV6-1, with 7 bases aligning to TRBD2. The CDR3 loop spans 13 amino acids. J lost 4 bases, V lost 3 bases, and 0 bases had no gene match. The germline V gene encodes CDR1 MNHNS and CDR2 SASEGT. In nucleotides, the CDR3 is TGTGCCAGCAGTGAGCGGGAGTACAATGAGCAGTTCTTC. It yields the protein CASSEREYNEQFF.

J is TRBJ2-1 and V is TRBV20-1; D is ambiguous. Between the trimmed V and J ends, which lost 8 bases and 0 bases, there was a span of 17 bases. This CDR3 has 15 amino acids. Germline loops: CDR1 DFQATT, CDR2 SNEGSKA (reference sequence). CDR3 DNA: TGCAGTTCGCCTGGCGGCCAAAGCTCCTACAATGAGCAGTTCTTC. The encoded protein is CSSPGGQSSYNEQFF.

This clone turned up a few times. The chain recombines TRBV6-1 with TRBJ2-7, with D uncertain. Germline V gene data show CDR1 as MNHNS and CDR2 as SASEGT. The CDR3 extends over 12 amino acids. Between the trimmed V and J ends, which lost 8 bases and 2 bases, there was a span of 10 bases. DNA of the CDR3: TGTGCCAGCCTCGGCCCGGCCTACGAGCAGTACTTC. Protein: CASLGPAYEQYF.

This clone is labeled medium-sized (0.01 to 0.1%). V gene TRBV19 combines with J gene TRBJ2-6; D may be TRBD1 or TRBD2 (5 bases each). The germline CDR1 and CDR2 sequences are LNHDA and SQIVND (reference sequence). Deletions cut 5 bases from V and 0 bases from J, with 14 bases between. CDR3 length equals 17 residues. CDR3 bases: TGTGCCAGTAGTGGATGGGACGCACACTCTGGGGCCAACGTCCTGACTTTC. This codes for CASSGWDAHSGANVLTF.

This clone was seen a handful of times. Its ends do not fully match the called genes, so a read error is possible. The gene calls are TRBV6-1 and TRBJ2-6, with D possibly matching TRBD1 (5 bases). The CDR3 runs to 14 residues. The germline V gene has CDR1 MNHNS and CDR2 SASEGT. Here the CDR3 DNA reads TGTGACAGCAGTGACAGCGCTGGGGCCAACGTCCTGACTTTC. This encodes CDSSDSAGANVLTF.

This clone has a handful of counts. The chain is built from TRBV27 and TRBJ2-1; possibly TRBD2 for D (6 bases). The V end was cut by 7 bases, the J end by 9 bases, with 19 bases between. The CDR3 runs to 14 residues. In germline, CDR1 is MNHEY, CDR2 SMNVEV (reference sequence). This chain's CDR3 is CASTPTLAGSEQFF. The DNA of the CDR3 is TGTGCCAGCACCCCCACCCTGGCGGGAAGTGAGCAGTTCTTC.

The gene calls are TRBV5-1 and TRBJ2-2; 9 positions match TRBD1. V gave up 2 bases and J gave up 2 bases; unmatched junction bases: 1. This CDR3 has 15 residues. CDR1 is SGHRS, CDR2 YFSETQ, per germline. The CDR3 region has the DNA TGCGCCAGCAGCTTACAGGGGGCTAACACCGGGGAGCTGTTTTTT. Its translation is CASSLQGANTGELFF.

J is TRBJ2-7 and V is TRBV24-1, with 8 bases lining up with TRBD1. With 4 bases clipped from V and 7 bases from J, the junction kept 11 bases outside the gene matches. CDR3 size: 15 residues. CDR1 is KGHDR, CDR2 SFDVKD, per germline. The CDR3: CATSDPGTGMGEQYF. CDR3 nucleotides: TGTGCCACCAGTGACCCCGGGACAGGCATGGGGGAGCAGTACTTC.

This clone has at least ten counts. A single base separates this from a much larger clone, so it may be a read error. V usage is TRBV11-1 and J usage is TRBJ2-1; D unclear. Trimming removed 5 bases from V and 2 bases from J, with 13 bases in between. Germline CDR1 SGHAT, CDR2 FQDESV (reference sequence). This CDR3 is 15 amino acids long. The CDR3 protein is CASSLGLRTYNEQFF. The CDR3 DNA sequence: TGTGCCAGCAGCCTGGGGTTGAGAACCTACAATGAGCAGTTCTTC.

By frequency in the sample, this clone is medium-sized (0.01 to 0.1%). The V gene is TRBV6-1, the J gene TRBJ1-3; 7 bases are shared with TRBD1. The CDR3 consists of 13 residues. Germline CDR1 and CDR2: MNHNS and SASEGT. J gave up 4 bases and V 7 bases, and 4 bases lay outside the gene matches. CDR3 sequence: CASNRGEGNTIYF. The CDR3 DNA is TGTGCCAGCAACAGGGGCGAGGGAAACACCATATATTTT.

CDR3 residues: CASSYERGGGYTF. The CDR3 bases are TGTGCCAGCAGTTATGAGAGAGGTGGCGGCTACACCTTC. The J gene is TRBJ1-2, the V gene TRBV2; D remains ambiguous. Looked up from germline, CDR1 is SNHLY and CDR2 is FYNNEI. The CDR3 totals 13 residues. Trimming pared 5 bases from V and 8 bases from J, leaving 15 bases between.

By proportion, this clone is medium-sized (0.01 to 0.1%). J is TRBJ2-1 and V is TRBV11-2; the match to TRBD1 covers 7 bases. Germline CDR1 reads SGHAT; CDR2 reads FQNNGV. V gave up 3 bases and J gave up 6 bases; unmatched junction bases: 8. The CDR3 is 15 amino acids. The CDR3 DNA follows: TGTGCCAGCAGCTTCACAGGGGACGGGATCAATGAGCAGTTCTTC. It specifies CASSFTGDGINEQFF.

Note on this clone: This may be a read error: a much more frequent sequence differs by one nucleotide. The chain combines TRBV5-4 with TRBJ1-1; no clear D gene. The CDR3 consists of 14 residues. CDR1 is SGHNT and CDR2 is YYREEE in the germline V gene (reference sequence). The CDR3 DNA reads TGTGCCAGCAGCTTGATAGGGATGAACACTAAAGCTTTCTTT. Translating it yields CASSLIGMNTKAFF.

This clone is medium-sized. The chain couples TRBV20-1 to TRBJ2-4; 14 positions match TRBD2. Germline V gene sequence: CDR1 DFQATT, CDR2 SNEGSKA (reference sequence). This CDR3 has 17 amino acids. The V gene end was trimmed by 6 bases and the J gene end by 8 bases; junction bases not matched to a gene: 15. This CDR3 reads CSAPHGTGLAGGDIQYF. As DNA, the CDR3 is TGCAGTGCCCCCCACGGGACTGGACTAGCGGGAGGAGACATTCAGTACTTC.

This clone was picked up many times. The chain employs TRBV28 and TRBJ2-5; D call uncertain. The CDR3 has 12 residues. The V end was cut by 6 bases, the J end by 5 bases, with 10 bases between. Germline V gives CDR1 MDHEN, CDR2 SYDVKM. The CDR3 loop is CASSPYSETQYF. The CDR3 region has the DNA TGTGCCAGCAGCCCATATAGTGAGACCCAGTACTTC.

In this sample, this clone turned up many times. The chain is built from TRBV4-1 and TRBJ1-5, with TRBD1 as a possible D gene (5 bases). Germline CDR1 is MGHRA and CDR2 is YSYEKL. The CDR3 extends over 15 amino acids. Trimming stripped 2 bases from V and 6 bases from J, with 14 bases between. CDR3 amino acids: CASSQTTETRQPQHF. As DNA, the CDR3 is TGCGCCAGCAGCCAAACGACAGAGACCCGTCAGCCCCAGCATTTT.

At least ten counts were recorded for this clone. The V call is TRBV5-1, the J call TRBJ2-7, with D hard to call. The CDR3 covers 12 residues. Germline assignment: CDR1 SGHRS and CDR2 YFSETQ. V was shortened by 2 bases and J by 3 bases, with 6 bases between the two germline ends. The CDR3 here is CASSFNSYEQYF. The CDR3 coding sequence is TGCGCCAGCAGCTTCAACAGCTACGAGCAGTACTTC.

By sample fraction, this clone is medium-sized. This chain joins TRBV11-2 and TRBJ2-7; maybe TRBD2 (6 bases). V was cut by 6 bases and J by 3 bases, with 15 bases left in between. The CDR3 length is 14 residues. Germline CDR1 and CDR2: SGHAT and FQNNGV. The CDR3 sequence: CASSFSGSRYEQYF. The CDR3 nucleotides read TGTGCCAGCAGTTTTAGCGGCAGCCGCTACGAGCAGTACTTC.